This T cell receptor (beta chain) is drawn from a study of beta chain features in type 1 diabetes. Notes on the study in general: With patients and controls alike, PCR might favor shorter templates to an equal degree.

Germline-derived CDR1 and CDR2 are SGHDN and FVKESK. V lost 0 bases to trimming and J lost 0 bases, with 11 bases between them. The CDR3 consists of 16 residues. A note on this clone: Its antigen is currently unknown.

Expressed TCRB transcripts were sequenced, since all the RNA that had been isolated was reverse transcribed. Clones were read by immunoSEQ multiplex PCR, and TCRdb kept only the in-frame ones, dropping some. In the table there are 300,000 to 350,000 clones, 20% of which are singletons. The rearrangement joins TRBV14 to TRBJ1-2; no clear D gene. The clonotype was recovered from a woman between 18 and 30 years old in good health. Sequencing was done on a sample of naive CD4+ T cells from blood. The CDR3 DNA reads TGTGCCAGCAGCCAAGATACGGGAAGACCTAACTATGGCTACACCTTC. Translation gives CASSQDTGRPNYGYTF. The full variable domain, in which reference TRBV14 and TRBJ1-2 provide the parts outside the CDR3, is EAGVTQFPSHSVIEKGQTVTLRCDPISGHDNLYWYRRVMGKEIKFLLHFVKESKQDESGMPNNRFLAERTGGTYSTLKVQPAELEDSGVYFCASSQDTGRPNYGYTFGSGTRLTVV.